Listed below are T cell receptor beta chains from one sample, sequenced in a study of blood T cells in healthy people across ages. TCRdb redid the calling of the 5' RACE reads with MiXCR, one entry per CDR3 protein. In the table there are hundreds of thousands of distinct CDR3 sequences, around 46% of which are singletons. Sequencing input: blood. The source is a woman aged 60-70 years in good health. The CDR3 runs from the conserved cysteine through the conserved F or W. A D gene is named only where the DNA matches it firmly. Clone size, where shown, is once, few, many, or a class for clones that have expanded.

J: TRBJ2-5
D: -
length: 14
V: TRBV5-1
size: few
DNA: TGCGCCAGCAGCTTGGGGGGCAGGGCGGAGACCCAGTACTTC
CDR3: CASSLGGRAETQYF

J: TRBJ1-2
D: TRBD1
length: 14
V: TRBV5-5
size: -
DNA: TGTGTCAGCAGCTCAAAGGGGGCCAACTATGGCTACACCTTC
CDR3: CVSSSKGANYGYTF

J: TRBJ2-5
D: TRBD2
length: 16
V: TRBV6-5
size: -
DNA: TGTGCCAGCAGCCACACTAGCGGGAGTAGGAAGGAGACCCAGTACTTC
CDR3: CASSHTSGSRKETQYF

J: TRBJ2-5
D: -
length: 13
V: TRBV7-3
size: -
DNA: TGTGCCTGCAGCGCGATCATTCAAGAGACCCAGTACTTC
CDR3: CACSAIIQETQYF

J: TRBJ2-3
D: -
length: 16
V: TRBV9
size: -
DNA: TGTGTCAGCAGCGTTCAGACTGCATCTAGCACAGATACGCAGTATTTT
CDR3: CVSSVQTASSTDTQYF

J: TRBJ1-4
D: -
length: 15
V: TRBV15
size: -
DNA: TGTGCCACCAGCAGAGATCGGGGGCGGGAGGAAAAACTGTTTTTT
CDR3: CATSRDRGREEKLFF

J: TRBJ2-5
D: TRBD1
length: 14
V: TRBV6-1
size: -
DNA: TGTGCCAGCACTCCTAGGGGGCCAGGGGAGACCCAGTACTTC
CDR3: CASTPRGPGETQYF

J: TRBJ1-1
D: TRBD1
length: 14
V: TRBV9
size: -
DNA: TGTGCCAGCAGCGGGACAGGACAGCACACTGAAGCTTTCTTT
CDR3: CASSGTGQHTEAFF

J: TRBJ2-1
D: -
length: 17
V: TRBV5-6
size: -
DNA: TGTGCCAGCAGCTTGGACGGACCCCCCACCTCCTACAATGAGCAGTTCTTC
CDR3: CASSLDGPPTSYNEQFF

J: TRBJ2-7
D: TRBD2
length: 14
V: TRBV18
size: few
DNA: TGTGCCAGCTCACGAGCAGCGGGAGAGTCCGAGCAGTACTTC
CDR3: CASSRAAGESEQYF

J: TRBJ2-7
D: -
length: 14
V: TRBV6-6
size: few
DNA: TGTGCCAGCGCCGGATTGGAAAGAGAGTACGAGCAGTACTTC
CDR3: CASAGLEREYEQYF

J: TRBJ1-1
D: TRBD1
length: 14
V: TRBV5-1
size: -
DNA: TGCGCCAGCAGCCCCGGGACAGCTAGCACTGAAGCTTTCTTT
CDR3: CASSPGTASTEAFF

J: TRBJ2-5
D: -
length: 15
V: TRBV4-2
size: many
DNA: TGTGCCAGCAGCTCCGTGGCGGGGACCCAAGAGACCCAGTACTTC
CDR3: CASSSVAGTQETQYF

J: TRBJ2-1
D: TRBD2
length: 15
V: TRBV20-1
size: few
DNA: TGCAGTGCGGGAGCCAGGACTAGCGGGAGTGGTGAGCAGTTCTTC
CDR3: CSAGARTSGSGEQFF

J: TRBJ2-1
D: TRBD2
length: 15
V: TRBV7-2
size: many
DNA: TGTGCCAGCAGCTTAACCCGCGGGGGGGCCGGTGAGCAGTTCTTC
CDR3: CASSLTRGGAGEQFF

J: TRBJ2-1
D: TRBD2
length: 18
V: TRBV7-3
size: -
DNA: TGTGCCAGCAGTCTAACGATAACGCGGGGGGGATCCTACAATGAGCAGTTCTTC
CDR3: CASSLTITRGGSYNEQFF

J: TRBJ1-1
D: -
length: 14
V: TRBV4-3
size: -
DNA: TGCGCCAGCAGCTGGCGGCAGGGGAACACTGAAGCTTTCTTT
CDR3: CASSWRQGNTEAFF

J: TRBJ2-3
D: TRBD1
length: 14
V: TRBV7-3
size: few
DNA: TGTGCCAGCAGCTTGGGACAGGGGTCAGCTACGCAGTATTTT
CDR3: CASSLGQGSATQYF

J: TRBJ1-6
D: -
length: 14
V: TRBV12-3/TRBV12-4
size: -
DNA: TGTGCCAGCACCGAGGGGCAGGGAAATTCACCCCTCCACTTT
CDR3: CASTEGQGNSPLHF

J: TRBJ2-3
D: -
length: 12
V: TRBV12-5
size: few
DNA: TGTGCTAGTGGGCACCGGACAGATACGCAGTATTTT
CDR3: CASGHRTDTQYF

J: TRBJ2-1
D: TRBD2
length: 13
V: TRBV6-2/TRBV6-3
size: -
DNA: TGTGCCAGCAGACGCGGGGGGTTCAATGAGCAGTTCTTC
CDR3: CASRRGGFNEQFF

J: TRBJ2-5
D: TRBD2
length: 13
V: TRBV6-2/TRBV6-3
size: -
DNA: TGTGCCAGCAGCGGACTAGTTGGAGAGACCCAGTACTTC
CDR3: CASSGLVGETQYF

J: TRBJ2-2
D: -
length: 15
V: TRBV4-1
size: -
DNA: TGCGCCAGCAGCCAAGAAGGGGGGCGGGCCGGGGAGCTGTTTTTT
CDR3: CASSQEGGRAGELFF

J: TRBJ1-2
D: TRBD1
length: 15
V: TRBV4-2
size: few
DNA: TGTGCCAGCAGCCAAGACTGGACAGGGGGCGAAGGCTACACCTTC
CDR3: CASSQDWTGGEGYTF

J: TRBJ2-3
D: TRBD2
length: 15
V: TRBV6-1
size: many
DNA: TGTGCCAGCAGTTTTAGCGGGGGGGCCAGTGATACGCAGTATTTT
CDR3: CASSFSGGASDTQYF

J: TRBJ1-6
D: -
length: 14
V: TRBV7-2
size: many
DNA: TGTGCCAGCAGCTGGGCCGGCACGAATTCACCCCTCCACTTT
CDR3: CASSWAGTNSPLHF